This entry features one T cell receptor (beta chain) sequence. Its target is not known. As TCR cDNA was made by 5'RACE template switching, a universal primer site and UMIs were added. In TCRdb, the 5' RACE reads were re-called with MiXCR into one record per CDR3 protein. The data contain approximately 300,000 distinct CDR3 sequences, approximately 7% of them singletons. This sample is part of a study of T cells after yellow fever vaccination. Study in general: With SMART-Seq v4 Ultra Low Input, the fractions containing low cell numbers were prepared.

The CDR3 spans 15 residues. V was trimmed by 7 bases and J by 0 bases, leaving 12 bases between them. The germline V gene encodes CDR1 ENHRY and CDR2 SYGVKD. General study findings and limits: Reappearance after the booster was observed for most primary-vaccination clones (roughly 95% CD4, approximately 90% CD8).

The sequencing used PBMCs, collected more than 35 days after the first yellow fever vaccination. This TCR derives from a man younger than 35 who received the YFV17D yellow fever vaccine. The V and J genes are TRBV10-3 and TRBJ2-2; perhaps TRBD1 as D (6 bases). This chain's CDR3 is CAINPRGPNTGELFF. The DNA for the CDR3 is TGTGCCATCAATCCCAGGGGTCCGAACACCGGGGAGCTGTTTTTT.